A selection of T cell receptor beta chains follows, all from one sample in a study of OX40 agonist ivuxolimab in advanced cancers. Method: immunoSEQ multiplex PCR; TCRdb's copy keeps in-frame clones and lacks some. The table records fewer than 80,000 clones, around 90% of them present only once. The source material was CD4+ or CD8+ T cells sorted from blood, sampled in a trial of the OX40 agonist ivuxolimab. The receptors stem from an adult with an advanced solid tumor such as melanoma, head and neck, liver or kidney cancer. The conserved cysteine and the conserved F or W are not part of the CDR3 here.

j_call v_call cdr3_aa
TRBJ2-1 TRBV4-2 ASSQDRGLTLNEQF
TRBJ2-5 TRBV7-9 ASSQTSGRETQY
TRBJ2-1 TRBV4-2 ASSLASGSYNEQF
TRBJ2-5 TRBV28 ASSFYATSGSGETQY
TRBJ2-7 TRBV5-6 ASSLGVGFDEQY
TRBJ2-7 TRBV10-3 AISGDSLSYEQY
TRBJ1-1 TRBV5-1 ASSLDRGGTEAF
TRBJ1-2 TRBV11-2 ASSLDLGSGYT
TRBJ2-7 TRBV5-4 ASSLGTESYEQY
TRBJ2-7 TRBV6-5 ASSPGQISEQY
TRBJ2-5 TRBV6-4 ASSEFPGQTETQY
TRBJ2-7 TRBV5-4 ASSLTTNPYEQY
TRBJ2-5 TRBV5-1 ASSPLEGIQETQY
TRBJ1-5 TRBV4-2 ASSQENQPQH
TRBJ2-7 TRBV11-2 ASSLGGTGWTSYEQY
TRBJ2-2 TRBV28 ASRIGTGNTGELF
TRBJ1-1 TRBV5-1 ASSLSLLDTEAF
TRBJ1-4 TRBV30 AWSLGGAGEKLF
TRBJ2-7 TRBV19 ASSRGLAGDEQY
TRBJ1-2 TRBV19 ASSPFWKDYGYT
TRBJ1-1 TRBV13 ASSSTGLGVTTEAF
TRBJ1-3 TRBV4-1 ASSLDNSGNTIY
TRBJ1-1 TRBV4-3 ASSQDRLGQTEAF
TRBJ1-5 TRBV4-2 ASSQVLGTDSNQPQH
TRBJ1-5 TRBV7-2 ASSPKGQGVQPQH
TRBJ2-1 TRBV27 ASSLSPPGGTTYNEQF
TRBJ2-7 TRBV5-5 ASSSQGYEQY
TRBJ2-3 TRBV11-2 ASSLALREADTQY
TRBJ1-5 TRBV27 ASRLTGDNQPQH
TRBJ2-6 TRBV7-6 ASSLDRGSGANVLT
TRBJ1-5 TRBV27 ASSSGTGAQPQH
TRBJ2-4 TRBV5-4 ASSFMGDLINIQY
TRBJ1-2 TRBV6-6 ASSYSEGPYGYT
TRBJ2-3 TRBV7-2 ASSLGLGTSGGVTDTQY
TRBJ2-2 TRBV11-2 ASSLGRVGTGELF
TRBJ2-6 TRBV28 ASSFFGTVSVSGANVLT
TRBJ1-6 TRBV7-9 ASSTQDSFYNSPLH
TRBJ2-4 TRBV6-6 ASSYDGIAKNIQY
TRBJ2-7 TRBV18 ASSPWTANSYEQY
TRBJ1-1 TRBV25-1 ASSDNRVEAF
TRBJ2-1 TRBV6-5 ASSLGRRARNEQF
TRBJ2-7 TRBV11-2 ASSLGNSGPYEQY
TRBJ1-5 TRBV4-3 ASSPTGSQPQH
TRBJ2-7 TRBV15 ATGELAGNEQY
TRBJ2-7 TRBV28 ASSPNPRDKYYEQY
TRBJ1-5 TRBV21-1 ASSDKQVLSFQPQH
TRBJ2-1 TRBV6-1 ASRSYFEQF
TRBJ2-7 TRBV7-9 ASSLSASGTTID
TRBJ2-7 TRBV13 ASSPGRSYEQY
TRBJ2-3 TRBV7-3 ASSLLGSTDTQY
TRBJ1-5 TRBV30 AWGWQGENQPQH
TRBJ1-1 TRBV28 ASSLSGQGNTEAF